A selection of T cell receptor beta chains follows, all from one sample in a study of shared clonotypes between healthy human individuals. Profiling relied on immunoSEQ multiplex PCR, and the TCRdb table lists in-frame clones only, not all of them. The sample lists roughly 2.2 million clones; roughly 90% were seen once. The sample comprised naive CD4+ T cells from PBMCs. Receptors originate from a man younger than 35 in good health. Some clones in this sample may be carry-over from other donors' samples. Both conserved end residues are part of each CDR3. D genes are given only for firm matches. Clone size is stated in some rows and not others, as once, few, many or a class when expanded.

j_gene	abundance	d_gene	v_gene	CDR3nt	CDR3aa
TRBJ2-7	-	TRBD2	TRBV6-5	TGTGCCAGCAGGTTGGGCGGGAGTATCTACGAGCAGTACTTC	CASRLGGSIYEQYF
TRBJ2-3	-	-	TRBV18	TGTGCCAGCTCACGCAGCGGGCGAAGCACAGATACGCAGTATTTT	CASSRSGRSTDTQYF
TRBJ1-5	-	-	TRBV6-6	TGTGCCAGCACCTCCCAAAGGGATCAGCCCCAGCATTTT	CASTSQRDQPQHF
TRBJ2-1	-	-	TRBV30	TGTGCCTGGGGGGGAGACAATGAGCAGTTCTTC	CAWGGDNEQFF
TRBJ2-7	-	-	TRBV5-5	TGTGCCAGCAGCGGTGACCCCAACGGCGAGCAGTACTTC	CASSGDPNGEQYF
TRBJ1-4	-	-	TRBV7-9	TGTGCCAGCAGCTTAGGGGGGAATGAAAAACTGTTTTTT	CASSLGGNEKLFF
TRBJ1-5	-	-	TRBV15	TGTGCCACCAGCAGAGATAGGGGCAAAAATCAGCCCCAGCATTTT	CATSRDRGKNQPQHF
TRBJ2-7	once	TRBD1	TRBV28	TGTGCCAGCAGTCAAGGGGACAGTCCCTACGAGCAGTACTTC	CASSQGDSPYEQYF
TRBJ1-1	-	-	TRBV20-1	TGCAGTGCTAAGGGGAGGGCTGAAGCTTTCTTT	CSAKGRAEAFF
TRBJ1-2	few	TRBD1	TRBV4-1	TGCGCCAGCAGCCAGCCGGGACAGGAAATTTATGGCTACACCTTC	CASSQPGQEIYGYTF
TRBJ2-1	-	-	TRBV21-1	TGTGCCAGCAGCAAAGGCGACCCGCCTGGGGGAAATGAGCAGTTCTTC	CASSKGDPPGGNEQFF
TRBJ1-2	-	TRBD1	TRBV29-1	TGCAGCGCCCAGGACAGGGGATATGGCTACACCTTC	CSAQDRGYGYTF
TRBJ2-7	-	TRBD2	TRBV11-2	TGTGCCAGCAGCTTCGGGAGGGCGCAGCAGTACTTC	CASSFGRAQQYF
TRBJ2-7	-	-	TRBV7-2	TGTGCCAGCAGCTTTTCCGGATTCTACGAGCAGTACTTC	CASSFSGFYEQYF
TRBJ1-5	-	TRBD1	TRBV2	TGTGCCAGCACGGGGACAGAACTTTATCAGCCCCAGCATTTT	CASTGTELYQPQHF
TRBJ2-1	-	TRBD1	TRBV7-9	TGTGCCAGCAGCTTAAGACAGGGGGCGATCTTC	CASSLRQGAIF
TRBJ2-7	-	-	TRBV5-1	TGCGCCAGCAGCTTGGGCCCGCATCTAGGAGGTGGGGGGCAGTACTTC	CASSLGPHLGGGGQYF
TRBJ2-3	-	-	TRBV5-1	TGCGCCAGCAGACAGGGTAGCACAGATACGCAGTATTTT	CASRQGSTDTQYF
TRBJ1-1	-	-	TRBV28	TGTGCCAGCAGTTGGGCGGAGGCTGAAGCTTTCTTT	CASSWAEAEAFF
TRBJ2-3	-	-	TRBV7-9	TGTGCCAGCAGCTTACGTGGCTTCACAGATACGCAGTATTTT	CASSLRGFTDTQYF
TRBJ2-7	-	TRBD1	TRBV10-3	TGTGCCATCAGTGATTGGACAGGGAAAGACGAGCAGTACTTC	CAISDWTGKDEQYF
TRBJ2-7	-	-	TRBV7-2	TGTGCCAGCAGTGGCCAGGGTGGCGAGCAGTACTTC	CASSGQGGEQYF
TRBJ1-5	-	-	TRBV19	TGTGCCAGTACCAGGGATAGCAATCAGCCCCAGCATTTT	CASTRDSNQPQHF
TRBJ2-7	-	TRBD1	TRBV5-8	TGTGCCAGCAGCCCGGGACAGGATTCCGTCTACGAGCAGTACTTC	CASSPGQDSVYEQYF
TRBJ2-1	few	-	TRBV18	TGTGCCAGCTCACCACCGGGCTCGGTCTACAATGAGCAGTTCTTC	CASSPPGSVYNEQFF
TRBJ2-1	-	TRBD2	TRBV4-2	TGTGCCAGCAGCCAATCGGGACTAGGGGACAATGAGCAGTTCTTC	CASSQSGLGDNEQFF
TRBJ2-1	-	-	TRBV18	TGTGCCAGCTCACCCTCTAGTCCCTCCTACAATGAGCAGTTCTTC	CASSPSSPSYNEQFF
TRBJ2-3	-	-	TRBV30	TGTGCCTTTCTACTACGCAGGGCAGGGGATACGCAGTATTTT	CAFLLRRAGDTQYF
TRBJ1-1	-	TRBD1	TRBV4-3	TGCGCCAGCAGCCATGAGTTCGGGACAGGGGGCGGTGGGACTGAAGCTTTCTTT	CASSHEFGTGGGGTEAFF